A single T cell receptor beta chain is shown here with its context. This clone came up once. Its specific antigen is unknown. It has no much larger one-base neighbor in the sample; base qualities were not kept. TCRbeta CDR3 regions were amplified from genomic DNA using the immunoSEQ Assay, a bias-controlled multiplex PCR. The paper's data handling went like this. The number of nucleated cells in each sample was estimated by amplification of reference gene primers within the assay. To quantify the absolute abundance of each unique TCRbeta CDR3 rearrangement, sequence reads were collapsed and filtered. For each sample, productive Simpson clonality was calculated as the square root of Simpson's diversity index over productive rearrangements. The table comes from immuneACCESS by way of TCRdb, which keeps in-frame sequences with V and J called. Part of the clones is missing from these tables; in studies checked, under half for an unresolved V gene and the rest for unknown reasons. The D gene and trimming were derived from the DNA, and the V and J assignments and clone size from that table. The sample data list about 210,000 clones, and 80% to 90% of these were observed just once. The ten largest clones represent 0.75% to 0.9% of the sample.

The collaborating institutions used their own protocols to collect whole blood in K2EDTA tubes. For TCRbeta analysis, collaborators shipped samples as frozen whole blood, isolated PBMCs, or DNA extracted from either of those sample types. The CDR3 contains 14 residues, cysteine and phenylalanine counted. Only the CDR3 region is kept as DNA, spanning 42 bases read in frame from base 1. In the germline V gene, CDR1 corresponds to MDHEN and CDR2 to SYDVKM. V and J are trimmed by 10 bases and 6 bases, and the gene matches miss 11 bases of the junction. The record originates from a study of blood T cell repertoires in COVID-19 (dated by TCRdb to 2018 to 2021). A note on the overall study: Samples covering the acute and convalescent phases of COVID-19 were provided by collaborators in the United States, Italy and Spain. The prospective study material was composed of cDNA or gDNA derived from T cells, B-cell-depleted T cells, or PBMCs. The dataset comprised deeply sampled blood TCRbeta repertoires from subjects exposed to, actively infected with, or recovered from COVID-19. The repertoires were released in a freely available public database intended as a resource for research on the immune response to SARS-CoV-2. Samples came from the ongoing ImmuneRACE study (first 160 participants) plus 1,254 subjects from 6 global collaborators. The sample metadata nearly always contained a de-identified subject ID, COVID-19 status, age in years and sex. Where HLA class I and class II types were available, the types were taken from metadata supplied by the sample provider, not from assay-based typing.

Study-wide findings and limitations: The amount of clinical and demographic metadata varied by source and participant and was provided uncurated.

The chain is encoded by TRBV28 joined to TRBJ2-4, and TRBD2 matches 8 of the central bases. Sequencing input: peripheral blood. This receptor was identified in a woman in her seventies with acute or convalescent COVID-19. The nucleotide sequence is TGTGCCACCCATGGGAGCGGGAGTATAAACATTCAGTACTTC. Its translation reads: CATHGSGSINIQYF.